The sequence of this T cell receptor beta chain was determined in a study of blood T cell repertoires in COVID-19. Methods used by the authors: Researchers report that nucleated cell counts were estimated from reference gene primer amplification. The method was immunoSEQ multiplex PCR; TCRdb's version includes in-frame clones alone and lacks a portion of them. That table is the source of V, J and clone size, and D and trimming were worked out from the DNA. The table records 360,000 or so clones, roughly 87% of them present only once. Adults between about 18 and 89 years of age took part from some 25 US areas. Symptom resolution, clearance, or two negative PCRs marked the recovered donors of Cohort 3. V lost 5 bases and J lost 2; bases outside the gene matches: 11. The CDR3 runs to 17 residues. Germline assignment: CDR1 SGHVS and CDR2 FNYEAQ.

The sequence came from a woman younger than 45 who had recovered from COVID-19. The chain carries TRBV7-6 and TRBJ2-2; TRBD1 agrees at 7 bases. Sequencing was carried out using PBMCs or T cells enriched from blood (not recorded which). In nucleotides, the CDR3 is TGTGCCAGCAGCCCAACCCCCGGGACAGCCAACACCGGGGAGCTGTTTTTT. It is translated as CASSPTPGTANTGELFF.